The 16 T cell receptor beta chains below come from one sample, sequenced in a study of radiotherapy plus CTLA-4 blockade in lung cancer. TCRdb's copy holds only in-frame clones and misses some; the assay was immunoSEQ multiplex PCR. Here the sample spans around 90,000 clones, about four fifths being singletons. The source material was peripheral blood, sampled from a patient treated with radiotherapy plus ipilimumab. The receptors derive from a human donor with non-small cell lung cancer who had stable disease on radiotherapy plus ipilimumab.

The V call is TRBV5-6, the J call TRBJ2-1, with D perhaps matching TRBD1 (5 bases). The germline V gene has CDR1 SGHDT and CDR2 YYEEEE. The CDR3 has 15 amino acids. The V end lost 0 bases, the J end lost 1 base, and 8 bases lay between the germline ends. CDR3 in amino acids: CASSLGQLSYNEQFF. The CDR3 coding sequence is TGTGCCAGCAGCTTGGGACAGTTGTCCTACAATGAGCAGTTCTTC.

This clone was counted once. The V call is TRBV7-3, the J call TRBJ2-5, with 9 nucleotides matching TRBD2. The J call may be faulty, since TRBJ2-7 better matches the DNA end. The CDR3 is 15 residues long. Looked up from germline, CDR1 is SGHTA and CDR2 is FQGTGA. The CDR3 coding sequence is TGTGCCAGCAGTCCATCGGGGACTAGCTGGGACGAGCAGTACTTC. It specifies CASSPSGTSWDEQYF.

V usage is TRBV27 and J usage is TRBJ1-2, with 7 bases aligning to TRBD1. The length of the CDR3 is 15 residues. The J segment lost 8 bases and the V segment lost 3 bases, leaving 12 bases of the junction unmatched. The V gene's germline CDR1 is MNHEY and CDR2 SMNVEV (reference sequence). CDR3 residues: CASSLGSGRGQGYTF. CDR3 nucleotides: TGTGCCAGCAGTTTGGGGTCAGGGAGGGGGCAAGGCTACACCTTC.

The chain joins TRBV9 to TRBJ2-5; possibly TRBD2 for D (5 bases). CDR1 and CDR2 from the germline V gene are SGDLS and YYNGEE. V dropped 0 bases and J dropped 7 bases, with 7 bases sitting between them. The CDR3 is 12 residues long. CDR3 coding DNA: TGTGCCAGCAGCGTAGAGGGAGCGACCCAGTACTTC. Protein product: CASSVEGATQYF.

The chain uses TRBV7-9 and TRBJ1-2, with D unclear. Germline V gene lookup returns CDR1 SEHNR and CDR2 FQNEAQ (reference sequence). V shed 2 bases and J shed 4 bases, with 5 bases lying between them. The CDR3 totals 12 residues. CDR3 protein: CASSLIRYGYTF. The CDR3 DNA reads as TGTGCCAGCAGCTTAATCCGCTATGGCTACACCTTC.

V usage is TRBV6-6 and J usage is TRBJ2-2; D uncertain. Germline loops: CDR1 MNHNY, CDR2 SVGAGI (reference sequence). The CDR3 loop spans 14 amino acids. Trimming shortened V by 2 bases and J by 1 base, and 5 bases separated the two germline ends. CDR3 sequence: CASSYGGNTGELFF. In DNA, the CDR3 is TGTGCCAGCAGTTACGGCGGGAACACCGGGGAGCTGTTTTTT.

The chain links TRBV9 to TRBJ2-2; TRBD2 matches 8 bases. Trimming cost V 0 bases and J 5 bases; bases outside gene matches: 0. Germline lookup yields CDR1 SGDLS and CDR2 YYNGEE. CDR3 length: 14 amino acids. The CDR3 DNA reads as TGTGCCAGCAGCGTAGGCGGGAGGACCGGGGAGCTGTTTTTT. Translated, it gives CASSVGGRTGELFF.

This chain uses TRBV7-3 with TRBJ2-5; D is unclear. The DNA end is a closer match to TRBJ2-7, so the J assignment may be wrong. Germline values: CDR1 SGHTA, CDR2 FQGTGA. This CDR3 is 16 amino acids long. CDR3 protein: CASSLGPGRYPYEQYF. CDR3 bases: TGTGCCAGCAGCTTAGGCCCCGGGCGATACCCCTACGAGCAGTACTTC.

As DNA, the CDR3 is TGCGCCAGCAGCCGCGACAGCAGCAATCAGCCCCAGCATTTT. Protein: CASSRDSSNQPQHF. The chain couples TRBV5-1 to TRBJ1-5; weak D call: TRBD1 (5 bases). This CDR3 region has 14 residues. With 4 bases removed from V and 1 base from J, the gap between germline ends came to 9 bases. CDR1 SGHRS and CDR2 YFSETQ come from the germline V gene.

This chain uses TRBV4-2 with TRBJ1-3; D gene uncertain. This CDR3 is 18 amino acids long. V lost 1 base and J 0 bases, leaving 16 bases between the germline ends. Germline V gene lookup returns CDR1 LGHNA and CDR2 YNFKEQ. CDR3 nucleotides: TGTGCCAGCAGCCAAGGAGGGCTGGGTTTCAGCTCTGGAAACACCATATATTTT. This encodes CASSQGGLGFSSGNTIYF.

The CDR3 spells CASSSDRVYGQPQHF. CDR3 sequence (DNA): TGTGCCAGCAGCTCAGACAGGGTTTACGGTCAGCCCCAGCATTTT. The genes are TRBV7-9 and TRBJ1-5; 7 bases align to TRBD1. CDR3 length equals 15 residues. Per germline, CDR1 SEHNR and CDR2 FQNEAQ (reference sequence). Trimming removed 4 bases from V and 6 bases from J; junction bases left unmatched: 9.

In DNA form, the CDR3 reads TGTGCCAGCAGCGGAGGACAGGGGAGAGAGACCCAGTACTTC. It yields the protein CASSGGQGRETQYF. V gene TRBV5-4 combines with J gene TRBJ2-5; 9 nucleotides align to TRBD1. The CDR3 is made up of 14 amino acids. Trimming at V came to 4 bases and at J to 4 bases, leaving 5 bases not matched to a gene. CDR1 SGHNT and CDR2 YYREEE come from the germline V gene (reference sequence).

This chain links TRBV15 with TRBJ2-3; D is unclear. In germline, CDR1 is LNHNV, CDR2 YYDKDF (reference sequence). The CDR3 has 15 residues. The V gene lost 0 bases and the J gene lost 1 base, with 8 bases spanning the gap. The CDR3 nucleotides are TGTGCCACCAGCAGAGATTTGGCAGGCACAGATACGCAGTATTTT. Amino acids: CATSRDLAGTDTQYF.

The chain links TRBV13 to TRBJ1-2; possibly TRBD1 for D (5 bases). CDR1 PRHDT and CDR2 FYEKMQ come from the germline V gene (reference sequence). The CDR3 runs 15 residues. V gave up 1 base and J gave up 6 bases, with 15 bases separating them. The CDR3 DNA follows: TGTGCCAGCAGCTTAGCGGGGGACTATTCAAATGGCTACACCTTC. Amino acid sequence: CASSLAGDYSNGYTF.

The CDR3 sequence: CASSPRGAVKETQYF. CDR3 DNA: TGTGCCAGCAGCCCACGAGGAGCTGTGAAAGAGACCCAGTACTTC. The rearrangement uses TRBV4-2 and TRBJ2-5; no firm D call. This CDR3 has 15 amino acids. The V end was cut by 4 bases, the J end by 3 bases, with 15 bases between. Germline V gene data show CDR1 as LGHNA and CDR2 as YNFKEQ.

The chain links TRBV7-3 to TRBJ2-1; weak D call: TRBD2 (5 bases). V shed 0 bases and J shed 7 bases, with 13 bases lying between them. This CDR3 contains 15 residues. Germline V gene sequence: CDR1 SGHTA, CDR2 FQGTGA. CDR3 sequence reads: CASSLTPGLGNEQFF. CDR3 DNA: TGTGCCAGCAGCTTAACCCCTGGACTCGGGAATGAGCAGTTCTTC.